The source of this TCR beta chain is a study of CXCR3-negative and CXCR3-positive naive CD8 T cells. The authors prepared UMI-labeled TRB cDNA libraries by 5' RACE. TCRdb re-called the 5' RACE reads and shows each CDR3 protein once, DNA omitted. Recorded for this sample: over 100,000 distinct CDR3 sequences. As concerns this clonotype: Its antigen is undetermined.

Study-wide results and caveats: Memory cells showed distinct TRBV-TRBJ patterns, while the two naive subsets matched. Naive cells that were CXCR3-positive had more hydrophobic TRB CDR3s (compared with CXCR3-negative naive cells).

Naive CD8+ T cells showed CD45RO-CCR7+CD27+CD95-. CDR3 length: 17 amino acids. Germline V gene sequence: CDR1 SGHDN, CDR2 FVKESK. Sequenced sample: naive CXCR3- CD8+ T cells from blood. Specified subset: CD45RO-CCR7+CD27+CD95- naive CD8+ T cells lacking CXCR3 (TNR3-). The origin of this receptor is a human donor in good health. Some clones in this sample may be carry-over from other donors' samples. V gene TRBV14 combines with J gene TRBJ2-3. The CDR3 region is CASSQGVATTSTDTQYF.